The sequence of this T cell receptor (beta chain) was determined in a study of human T cells and chemical hapten exposure. Looking at the study overall: Patients, chiefly female, had alopecia areata, totalis or universalis. Yields of TCR per sample differed, chiefly owing to small differences in pooled library volume.

In germline, CDR1 is SGHRS, CDR2 YFSETQ. This CDR3 contains 13 residues. With 1 base removed from V and 4 bases from J, the gap between germline ends came to 7 bases. This clonotype has just one count. MiXCR, run by TCRdb on the RACE reads, gives a single entry per CDR3 protein. The sample has some 150,000 distinct CDR3 sequences, 12% seen once; the top ten hold 1.4%. The sample's time point: patch test 2, 6 weeks after DPC sensitization. Treatment specified: therapeutic diphenylcyclopropenone sensitization with weekly scalp DPC. In every case, blood was obtained before the patch test was applied. V gene TRBV5-1 combines with J gene TRBJ2-3; the D is unclear. The origin of this receptor is a woman between 50 and 59 years old with alopecia areata. Some clones in this sample may be carry-over from other donors' samples. The sample here was whole blood, taken in connection with sensitization to the hapten diphenylcyclopropenone (DPC). CDR3 region: CASSLWGSDTQYF. In DNA, the CDR3 is TGCGCCAGCAGCTTGTGGGGATCAGATACGCAGTATTTT.